This T cell receptor beta chain was identified during a study of prognosis after radiotherapy for stage I lung cancer. Background on the study: Radiotherapy: SBRT, 3 to 5 fractions, biologically effective dose at least 100 Gy.

V was cut by 2 bases and J by 2 bases, with 11 bases left in between. This CDR3 is 14 amino acids long. Germline V CDR1 and CDR2: DFQATT, SNEGSKA (reference sequence). Amplification of TCR beta CDR3 from genomic DNA used two-round multiplex PCR. During first-round PCR, primers specific to each TRBV and TRBJ gene were used. One entry per CDR3 protein, called by TCRdb with MiXCR from the multiplex PCR reads. The table shows about 14,000 distinct CDR3 sequences, with 30% to 40% occurring only once. This clonotype was recorded many times. This TCR was sampled from a donor aged 50 or older with non-small cell lung cancer. Sequencing was performed on PBMCs, taken before or after stereotactic body radiation therapy (not recorded which). J is TRBJ2-3 and V is TRBV20-1; D ambiguous. The DNA for the CDR3 is TGCAGTGCTAGAACCCTAATCAACACAGATACGCAGTATTTT. As protein: CSARTLINTDTQYF.